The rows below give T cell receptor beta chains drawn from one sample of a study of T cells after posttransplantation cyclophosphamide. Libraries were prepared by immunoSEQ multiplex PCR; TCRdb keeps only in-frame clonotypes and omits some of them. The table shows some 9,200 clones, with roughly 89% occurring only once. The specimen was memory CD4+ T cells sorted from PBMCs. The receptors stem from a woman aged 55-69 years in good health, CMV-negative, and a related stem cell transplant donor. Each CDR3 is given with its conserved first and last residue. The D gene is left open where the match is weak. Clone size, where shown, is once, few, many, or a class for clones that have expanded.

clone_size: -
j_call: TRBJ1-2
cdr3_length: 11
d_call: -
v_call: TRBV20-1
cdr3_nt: TGCAGTGCTAGCACTAACTATGGCTACACCTTC
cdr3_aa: CSASTNYGYTF

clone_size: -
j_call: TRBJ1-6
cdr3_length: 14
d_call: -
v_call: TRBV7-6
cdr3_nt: TGTGCCAGCAGCTTAGGGGTAGGGGATTCACCCCTCCACTTT
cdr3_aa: CASSLGVGDSPLHF

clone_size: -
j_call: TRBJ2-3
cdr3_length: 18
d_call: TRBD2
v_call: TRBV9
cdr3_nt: TGTGCCAGCAGCGCGGGACTAGCGGGGGGTCTGCTCACAGATACGCAGTATTTT
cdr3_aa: CASSAGLAGGLLTDTQYF

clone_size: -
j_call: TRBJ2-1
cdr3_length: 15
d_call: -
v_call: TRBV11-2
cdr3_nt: TGTGCCAGCAGCTTTACGGCGGTACCCTACAATGAGCAGTTCTTC
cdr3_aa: CASSFTAVPYNEQFF

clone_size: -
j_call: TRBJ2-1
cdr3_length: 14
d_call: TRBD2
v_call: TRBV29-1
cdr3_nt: TGCAGCGTCGCGGGCGGGAGTTTCTACAATGAGCAGTTCTTC
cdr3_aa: CSVAGGSFYNEQFF

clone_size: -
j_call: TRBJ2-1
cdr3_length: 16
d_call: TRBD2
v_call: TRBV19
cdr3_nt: TGTGCCAGTATTCAGCTAGCGGGAAGGCCACAATCTGAGCAGTTCTTC
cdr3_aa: CASIQLAGRPQSEQFF

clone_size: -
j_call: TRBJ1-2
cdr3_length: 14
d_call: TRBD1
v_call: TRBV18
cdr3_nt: TGTGCCAGCTCACCGGAGACAGGGTACTATGGCTACACCTTC
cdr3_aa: CASSPETGYYGYTF

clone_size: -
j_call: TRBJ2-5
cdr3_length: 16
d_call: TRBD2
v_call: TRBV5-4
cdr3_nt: TGTGCCAGCAGCTTTCCGGGACTAGCGGGAGGAGAGACCCAGTACTTC
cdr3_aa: CASSFPGLAGGETQYF

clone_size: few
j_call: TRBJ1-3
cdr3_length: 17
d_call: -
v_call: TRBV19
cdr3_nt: TGTGCCAGTATTGACCGTCGGGGTTCCGGCGCTGGAAACACCATATATTTT
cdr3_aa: CASIDRRGSGAGNTIYF

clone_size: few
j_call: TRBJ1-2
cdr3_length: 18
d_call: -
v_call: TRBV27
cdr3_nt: TGTGCCAGCAGCCGCCATTCTGGGAAAACAGGACGTCCCTATGGCTACACCTTC
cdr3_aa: CASSRHSGKTGRPYGYTF

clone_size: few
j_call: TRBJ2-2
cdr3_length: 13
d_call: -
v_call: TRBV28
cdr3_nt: TGTGCCAGCAGTCCCCTCCCCACCGGGGAGCTGTTTTTT
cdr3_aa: CASSPLPTGELFF

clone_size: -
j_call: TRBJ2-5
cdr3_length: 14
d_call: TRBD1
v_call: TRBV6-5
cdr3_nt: TGTGCCAGCAGCCAGGGACAGGGGATGGAGACCCAGTACTTC
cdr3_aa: CASSQGQGMETQYF

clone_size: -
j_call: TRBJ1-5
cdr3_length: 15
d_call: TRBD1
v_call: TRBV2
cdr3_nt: TGTGCCAGCACTCAAGACAGGGGGCGCGGTCAGCCCCAGCATTTT
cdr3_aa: CASTQDRGRGQPQHF

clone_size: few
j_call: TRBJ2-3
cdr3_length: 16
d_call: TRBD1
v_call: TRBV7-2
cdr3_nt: TGTGCCAGCAGCTTAGTTGAGACAGGGGCCACAGATACGCAGTATTTT
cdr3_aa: CASSLVETGATDTQYF

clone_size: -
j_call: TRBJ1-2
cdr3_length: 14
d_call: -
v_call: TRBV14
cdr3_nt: TGTGCCAGCAGCTCCTCAGAAATTGTCGCTGGCTACACCTTC
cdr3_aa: CASSSSEIVAGYTF

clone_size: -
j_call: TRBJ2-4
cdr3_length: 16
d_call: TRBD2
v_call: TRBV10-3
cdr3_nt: TGTGCCATCAGCCCCGGGACTAGCGGGAGAACTCACATTCAGTACTTC
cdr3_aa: CAISPGTSGRTHIQYF

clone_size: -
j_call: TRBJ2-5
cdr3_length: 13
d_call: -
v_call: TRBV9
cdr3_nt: TGTGCCAGCAGCGTTTCCTTATCGGAGACCCAGTACTTC
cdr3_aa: CASSVSLSETQYF

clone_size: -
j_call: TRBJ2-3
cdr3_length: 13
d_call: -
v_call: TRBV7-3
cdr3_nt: TGTGCCAGCAGCTTCCCCGGGACAGATACGCAGTATTTT
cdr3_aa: CASSFPGTDTQYF

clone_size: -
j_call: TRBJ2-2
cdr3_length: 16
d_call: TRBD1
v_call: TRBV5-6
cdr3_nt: TGTGCCAGCAGCTCAACGGACAGGGCCAACACCGGGGAGCTGTTTTTT
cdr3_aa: CASSSTDRANTGELFF

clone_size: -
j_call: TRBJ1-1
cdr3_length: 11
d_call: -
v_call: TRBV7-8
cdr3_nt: TGTGCCAGCAGCCTGACTAAGGAAGCTTTCTTT
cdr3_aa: CASSLTKEAFF

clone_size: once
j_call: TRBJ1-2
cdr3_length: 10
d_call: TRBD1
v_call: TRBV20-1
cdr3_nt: TGCCGGGCAGGGGGCTATGGCTACACCTTC
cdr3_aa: CRAGGYGYTF

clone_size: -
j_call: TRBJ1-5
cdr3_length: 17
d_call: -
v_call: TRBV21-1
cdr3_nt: TGTGCCAGCAGGCCACAGGGTGGGTCTGGTGGTGATCAGCCCCAGCATTTT
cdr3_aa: CASRPQGGSGGDQPQHF